This T cell receptor (beta chain) was identified in a study of blood T cell repertoires in COVID-19. Study in general: The origin of the acute and convalescent COVID-19 samples was the United States, Italy and Spain. From T cells, B-cell-depleted T cells, or PBMCs came the material, which was cDNA or gDNA.

Methods used by the authors: Using reference gene primer amplification, nucleated cell counts were estimated. Sequencing used immunoSEQ multiplex PCR; TCRdb keeps in-frame clones, though not all of them. V and J calls and clone size follow that table, whereas D and trimming were derived from the DNA. The table records roughly 300,000 clones, about 84% of them present only once. The germline V and J ends were trimmed by 5 bases and 3 bases, with 14 bases remaining between them. CDR3 length equals 14 residues. CDR1 and CDR2 (germline): SGHTA, FQGNSA. V gene TRBV7-2 combines with J gene TRBJ2-7; TRBD2 might be the D (5 bases). Sequenced material: peripheral blood. This receptor was taken from a woman aged 50 to 60 with acute or convalescent COVID-19. The chain's CDR3 is CASSQHRGVYEQYF. CDR3 in DNA: TGTGCCAGCAGCCAACATCGGGGAGTCTACGAGCAGTACTTC.